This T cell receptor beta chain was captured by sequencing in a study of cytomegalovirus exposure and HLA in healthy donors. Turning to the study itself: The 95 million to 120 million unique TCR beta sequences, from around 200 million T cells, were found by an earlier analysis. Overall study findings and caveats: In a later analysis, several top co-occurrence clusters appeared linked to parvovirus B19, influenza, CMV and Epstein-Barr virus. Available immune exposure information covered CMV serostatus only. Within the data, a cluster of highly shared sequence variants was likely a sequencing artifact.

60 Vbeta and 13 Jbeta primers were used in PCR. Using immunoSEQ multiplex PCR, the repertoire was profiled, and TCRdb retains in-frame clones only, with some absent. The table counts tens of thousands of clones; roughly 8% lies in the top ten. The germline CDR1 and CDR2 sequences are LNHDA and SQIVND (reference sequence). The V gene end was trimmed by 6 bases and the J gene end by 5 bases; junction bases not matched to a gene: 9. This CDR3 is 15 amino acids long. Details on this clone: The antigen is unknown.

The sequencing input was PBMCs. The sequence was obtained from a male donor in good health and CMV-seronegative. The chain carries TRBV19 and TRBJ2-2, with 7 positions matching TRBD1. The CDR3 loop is CASSIDRVGTGELFF. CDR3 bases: TGTGCCAGTAGCATTGACAGGGTCGGTACCGGGGAGCTGTTTTTT.